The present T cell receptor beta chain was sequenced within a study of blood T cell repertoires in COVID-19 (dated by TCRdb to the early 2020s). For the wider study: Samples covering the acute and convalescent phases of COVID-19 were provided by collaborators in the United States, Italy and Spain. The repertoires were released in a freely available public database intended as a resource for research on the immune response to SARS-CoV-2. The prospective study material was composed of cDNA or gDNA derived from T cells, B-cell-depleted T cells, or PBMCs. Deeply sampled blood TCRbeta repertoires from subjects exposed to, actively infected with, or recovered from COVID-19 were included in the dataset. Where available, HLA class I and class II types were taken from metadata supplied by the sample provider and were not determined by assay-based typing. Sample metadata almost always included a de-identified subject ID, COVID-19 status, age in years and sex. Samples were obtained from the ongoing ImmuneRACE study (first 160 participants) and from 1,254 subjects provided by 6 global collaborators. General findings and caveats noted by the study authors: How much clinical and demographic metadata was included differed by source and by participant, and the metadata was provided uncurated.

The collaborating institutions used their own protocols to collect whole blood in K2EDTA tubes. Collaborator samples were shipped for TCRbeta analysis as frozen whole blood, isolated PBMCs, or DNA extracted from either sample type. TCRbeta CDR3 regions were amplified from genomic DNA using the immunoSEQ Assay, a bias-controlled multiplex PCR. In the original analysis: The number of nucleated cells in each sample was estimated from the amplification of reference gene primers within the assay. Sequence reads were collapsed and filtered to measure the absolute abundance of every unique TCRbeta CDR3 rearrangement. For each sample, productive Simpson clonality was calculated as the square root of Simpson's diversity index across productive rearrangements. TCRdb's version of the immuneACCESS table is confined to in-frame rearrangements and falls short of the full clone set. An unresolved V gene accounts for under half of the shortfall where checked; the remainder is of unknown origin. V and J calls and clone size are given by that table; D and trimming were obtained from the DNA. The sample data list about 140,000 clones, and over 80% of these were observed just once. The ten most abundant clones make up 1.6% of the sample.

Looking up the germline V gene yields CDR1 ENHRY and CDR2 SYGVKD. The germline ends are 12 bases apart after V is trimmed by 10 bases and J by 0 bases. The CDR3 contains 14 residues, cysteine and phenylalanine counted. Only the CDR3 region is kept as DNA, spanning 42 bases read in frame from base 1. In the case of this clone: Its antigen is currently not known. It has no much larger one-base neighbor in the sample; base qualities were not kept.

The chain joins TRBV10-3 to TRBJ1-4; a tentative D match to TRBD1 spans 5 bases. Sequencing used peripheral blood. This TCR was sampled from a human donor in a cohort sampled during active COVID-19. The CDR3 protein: CASAGSATNEKLFF. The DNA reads TGTGCCAGCGCAGGGTCAGCAACTAATGAAAAACTGTTTTTT.